Listed here is a single T cell receptor (beta chain). This entry comes from a study of cytomegalovirus exposure and HLA in healthy donors. The CDR3 extends over 14 amino acids. CDR1 and CDR2 (germline): SEHNR, FQNEAQ (reference sequence). V lost 5 bases and J lost 4; bases outside the gene matches: 5. The primer mix had 60 Vbeta and 13 Jbeta primers. Sequencing used immunoSEQ multiplex PCR; TCRdb keeps in-frame clones, though not all of them. This table lists tens of thousands of clones. This clonotype was obtained from a female donor in good health and CMV-seropositive. The chain is built from TRBV7-9 and TRBJ1-2, with 9 bases lining up with TRBD1. Sequences were obtained from PBMCs. Here the CDR3 DNA reads TGTGCCAGCAGCGGCCGGACAGGGGTCTATGGCTACACCTTC. It specifies CASSGRTGVYGYTF.